The 21 T cell receptor beta chains below were found in one sample sequenced in a study of shared clonotypes between healthy human individuals. The table came from immunoSEQ multiplex PCR; TCRdb's copy has only in-frame clones and leaves some out. The repertoire has around 2,000,000 clones, roughly 91% of them found once; the top ten carry roughly 1.8%. Naivety among CD8 cells was defined by CD45RO negativity and positive CCR7 selection, thereby excluding terminally differentiated effector memory CD45RA+ cells. The specimen was naive CD8+ T cells from PBMCs. These receptors were obtained from a man aged 18 to 29 in good health. Some clones in this sample may be carry-over from other donors' samples.

The V gene is TRBV7-9, the J gene TRBJ2-1, with D hard to call. Germline V gene data show CDR1 as SEHNR and CDR2 as FQNEAQ (reference sequence). This CDR3 spans 11 amino acids. V lost 4 bases to trimming and J lost 10 bases, with 8 bases between them. The CDR3 loop reads CASSSGREQFF. CDR3 DNA sequence: TGTGCCAGCAGCTCCGGAAGGGAGCAGTTCTTC.

The chain recombines TRBV7-9 with TRBJ2-1; D gene unclear. V shed 2 bases and J shed 9 bases, with 11 bases lying between them. This CDR3 spans 13 amino acids. Germline V gene sequence: CDR1 SEHNR, CDR2 FQNEAQ (reference sequence). The CDR3 loop is CASSLPLPGEQFF. The CDR3 nucleotides read TGTGCCAGCAGCTTACCCCTCCCCGGTGAGCAGTTCTTC. The full variable domain, rest sourced from reference TRBV7-9 and TRBJ2-1, is DTGVSQNPRHKITKRGQNVTFRCDPISEHNRLYWYRQTLGQGPEFLTYFQNEAQLEKSRLLSDRFSAERPKGSFSTLEIQRTEQGDSAMYLCASSLPLPGEQFFGPGTRLTVL.

This sequence joins TRBV29-1 and TRBJ1-1, with D uncertain. This CDR3 is 16 amino acids long. Germline V gene sequence: CDR1 SQVTM, CDR2 ANQGSEA. The V end was cut by 4 bases, the J end by 0 bases, with 18 bases between. The DNA of the CDR3 is TGCAGCGTTGTGGGAGTCCGTGGCCCCATGAACACTGAAGCTTTCTTT. It translates to CSVVGVRGPMNTEAFF.

J is TRBJ1-5 and V is TRBV15; D unresolved. The CDR3 has 16 amino acids. Germline CDR1 and CDR2: LNHNV and YYDKDF (reference sequence). Trimming pared 10 bases from V and 0 bases from J, leaving 19 bases between. CDR3 bases: TGTGCCATCGCCCCCCCTGTGAGGGATAGCAATCAGCCCCAGCATTTT. It codes for CAIAPPVRDSNQPQHF.

This clone was detected once. The genes are TRBV7-7 and TRBJ2-2; no definite D call. Germline CDR1 reads SSHAT; CDR2 reads FNYEAQ (reference sequence). V lost 8 bases and J lost 4, with 8 bases in between. The CDR3 is 12 residues long. The CDR3 DNA follows: TGTGCCAGCGGATTAACCACCGGGGAGCTGTTTTTT. It specifies CASGLTTGELFF.

The chain combines TRBV19 with TRBJ1-1; maybe TRBD1 (6 bases). The CDR3 runs to 15 residues. The germline V and J ends were trimmed by 3 bases and 0 bases, with 11 bases remaining between them. CDR1 and CDR2 from the germline V gene are LNHDA and SQIVND (reference sequence). The CDR3 DNA reads TGTGCCAGTAGTATCCAGGGGTTTATGAACACTGAAGCTTTCTTT. Translation: CASSIQGFMNTEAFF.

V is TRBV11-2 and J is TRBJ1-1, with D perhaps TRBD1 (5 bases). In germline, CDR1 is SGHAT, CDR2 FQNNGV. Trimming took 4 bases from V and 7 from J, leaving 13 bases between them. The CDR3 consists of 13 residues. The DNA for the CDR3 is TGTGCCAGCAGCTCGCGACAGACCAATGAAGCTTTCTTT. It encodes CASSSRQTNEAFF.

This chain joins TRBV28 and TRBJ2-1; 12 bases fit TRBD2. Germline V gives CDR1 MDHEN, CDR2 SYDVKM. V lost 5 bases, J lost 0 bases, and 20 bases stayed unmatched. The CDR3 consists of 22 residues. DNA for the CDR3: TGTGCCAGCAGTCCTCCCCGAACGGGACTAGCGGGTCCTCAGAGCTCCTACAATGAGCAGTTCTTC. As protein: CASSPPRTGLAGPQSSYNEQFF.

Here the CDR3 reads CASRLDSNQPQHF. In nucleotides, the CDR3 is TGTGCCAGCAGGCTCGACAGCAATCAGCCCCAGCATTTT. The chain combines TRBV28 with TRBJ1-5; no firm D call. This CDR3 spans 13 amino acids. V lost 6 bases and J lost 1, with 7 bases in between. Per the germline V gene, CDR1 is MDHEN and CDR2 is SYDVKM.

This clone has a single count. The rearrangement links TRBV27 to TRBJ1-1, with D possibly TRBD1 on 5 matching bases. Germline CDR1 is MNHEY and CDR2 is SMNVEV (reference sequence). V was trimmed by 3 bases and J by 1 base, leaving 9 bases between them. The CDR3 runs to 14 residues. The CDR3 sequence: CASSFWGSNTEAFF. For the CDR3, the DNA is TGTGCCAGCAGTTTTTGGGGCTCGAACACTGAAGCTTTCTTT.

The gene calls are TRBV10-3 and TRBJ2-5, with 9 nucleotides matching TRBD1. The CDR3 runs 16 residues. V was clipped by 2 bases and J by 2 bases; unmatched bases: 6. Germline V gene data show CDR1 as ENHRY and CDR2 as SYGVKD. CDR3 sequence: CAISETRTGAQETQYF. DNA for the CDR3: TGTGCCATCAGTGAGACCAGGACAGGGGCTCAAGAGACCCAGTACTTC.

This sequence joins TRBV7-2 and TRBJ2-3; D not resolved. The V gene lost 1 base and the J gene lost 2 bases, with 7 bases spanning the gap. Germline V lookup: CDR1 SGHTA, CDR2 FQGNSA. The CDR3 extends over 14 amino acids. CDR3 region: CASSLVANTDTQYF. The CDR3 nucleotides read TGTGCCAGCAGCTTAGTTGCCAACACAGATACGCAGTATTTT.

This clone was counted once. The chain has TRBV15 and TRBJ2-7; D gene ambiguous. Germline V gene lookup returns CDR1 LNHNV and CDR2 YYDKDF (reference sequence). The V end was cut by 0 bases, the J end by 2 bases, with 14 bases between. This CDR3 is 16 amino acids long. The CDR3 DNA follows: TGTGCCACCAGCAGAGATTTTGTAAATTTCCCCTACGAGCAGTACTTC. It specifies CATSRDFVNFPYEQYF.

This clone was recorded once. The chain uses TRBV28 and TRBJ2-2; D is possibly TRBD1 (7 bases). Germline V CDR1 and CDR2: MDHEN, SYDVKM. The V end was cut by 3 bases, the J end by 3 bases, with 11 bases between. The CDR3 spans 15 residues. In DNA form, the CDR3 reads TGTGCCAGCAGTTTTGGAGGGGGCTACACCGGGGAGCTGTTTTTT. Its protein is CASSFGGGYTGELFF.

This rearrangement joins TRBV2 to TRBJ2-7, with D hard to call. Germline CDR1 and CDR2: SNHLY and FYNNEI. The CDR3 has 13 amino acids. V lost 7 bases and J lost 2, with 12 bases in between. The DNA for the CDR3 is TGTGCCAGCAAGGATAAGGCCGCCTACGAGCAGTACTTC. Protein product: CASKDKAAYEQYF.

The gene calls are TRBV5-1 and TRBJ2-1; 7 bases are a match to TRBD1. The CDR3 spans 13 residues. V was pared by 6 bases and J by 2 bases, with 2 bases of the junction left unmatched. Germline CDR1 and CDR2: SGHRS and YFSETQ. The chain's CDR3 is CASMDRTYNEQFF. The CDR3 DNA is TGCGCCAGCATGGACAGGACCTACAATGAGCAGTTCTTC.

The V gene is TRBV9, the J gene TRBJ2-1; 13 positions agree with TRBD2. This CDR3 has 14 residues. Germline V gives CDR1 SGDLS, CDR2 YYNGEE. The trim removed 4 bases at V and 9 bases at J, leaving 4 bases unmatched. CDR3 coding DNA: TGTGCCAGCAGCCGGACTAGCGGGAGAGTTGAGCAGTTCTTC. Encoded protein: CASSRTSGRVEQFF.

The V gene is TRBV9, the J gene TRBJ2-3; TRBD2 is a possible D gene (5 bases). The CDR3 is 16 residues long. Between the trimmed V and J ends, which lost 4 bases and 1 base, there was a span of 16 bases. The V gene's germline CDR1 is SGDLS and CDR2 YYNGEE. CDR3 in amino acids: CASSRRSSEGTDTQYF. In DNA form, the CDR3 reads TGTGCCAGCAGCCGCAGGTCATCGGAGGGCACAGATACGCAGTATTTT.

The chain carries TRBV11-2 and TRBJ2-7; tentative D call: TRBD1 (6 bases). CDR1 is SGHAT and CDR2 is FQNNGV in the germline V gene. Trimming left V 6 bases short and J 0 bases short, with 15 bases between. The CDR3 extends over 15 amino acids. This chain's CDR3 is CASSFDRTPSYEQYF. CDR3 DNA sequence: TGTGCCAGCAGTTTCGACAGGACCCCCTCCTACGAGCAGTACTTC.

In regard to this clone: Other DNA sequences within the sample encode an identical CDR3. The chain uses TRBV25-1 and TRBJ2-7, with no clear D. Germline V lookup: CDR1 MGHDK, CDR2 SYGVNS. V lost 5 bases and J 1 base, leaving 0 bases between the germline ends. This CDR3 comprises 10 residues. CDR3 in amino acids: CASSSYEQYF. The CDR3 coding sequence is TGTGCCAGCAGTTCCTACGAGCAGTACTTC.

This chain links TRBV5-4 with TRBJ2-1; D gene ambiguous. CDR3 length equals 15 residues. From germline, CDR1 is SGHNT and CDR2 YYREEE (reference sequence). V lost 2 bases and J lost 2, with 11 bases in between. CDR3 amino acids: CASSFPRETYNEQFF. In nucleotides, the CDR3 is TGTGCCAGCAGCTTTCCCCGTGAGACCTACAATGAGCAGTTCTTC.